One T cell receptor (beta chain) is described in this entry. Authors' processing steps: Estimation of nucleated cell counts was performed using reference gene primer amplification. Data came from immunoSEQ multiplex PCR; TCRdb stores just in-frame clones and leaves some out. V, J and clone size derive from that table, while D and trimming were established from the DNA sequence. The sample consists of over 600,000 clones, about nine tenths of them appearing once. Trimming took 5 bases from V and 5 from J, leaving 15 bases between them. From germline, CDR1 is SGHTA and CDR2 FQGNSA. CDR3 length: 14 residues. This entry comes from a study of blood T cell repertoires in COVID-19. Study at large: The United States, Italy and Spain were the sources of the acute and convalescent COVID-19 samples. T cells, B-cell-depleted T cells, or PBMCs supplied cDNA or gDNA.

Sample: peripheral blood. The chain combines TRBV7-2 with TRBJ1-2, with D unresolved. The origin of this receptor is a woman aged 18-29 years with acute or convalescent COVID-19. The CDR3 DNA reads TGTGCCAGCAGCCCCCGGGAGACCAATTATGGCTACACCTTC. It encodes CASSPRETNYGYTF.